These T cell receptor beta chains were read from a single sample in a study of T cell responses to AZD1222 COVID-19 vaccine. Clones were sequenced by immunoSEQ multiplex PCR, and TCRdb holds only the in-frame ones, with some missing. The data show 150,000 or so clones, with 70% to 90% seen just once and around 5% held by the top ten. Sequenced material: peripheral blood, taken on day 0 of AZD1222 vaccination. These receptors were taken from an adult in good health. Each CDR3 is given with its conserved first and last residue. The order of the fields is clone size, V gene, J gene, D gene, CDR3 protein, CDR3 DNA. A D gene is named only where the DNA matches it firmly. Only part of the rows carry a size: once, few, many, or a class if the clone is expanded.

abundance: .
v_gene: TRBV5-4
j_gene: TRBJ2-1
d_gene: TRBD2
CDR3aa: CASSFGGTNYNEQFF
CDR3nt: TGTGCCAGCAGCTTTGGCGGGACTAACTACAATGAGCAGTTCTTC

abundance: .
v_gene: TRBV7-2
j_gene: TRBJ1-4
d_gene: .
CDR3aa: CASSPQPGTTNEKLFF
CDR3nt: TGTGCCAGCAGCCCGCAACCGGGAACAACTAATGAAAAACTGTTTTTT

abundance: .
v_gene: TRBV18
j_gene: TRBJ2-7
d_gene: .
CDR3aa: CASSYGPGDYEQYF
CDR3nt: TGTGCCAGCTCATATGGACCAGGGGACTACGAGCAGTACTTC

abundance: .
v_gene: TRBV15
j_gene: TRBJ2-1
d_gene: TRBD2
CDR3aa: CATSRDWGLADNEQFF
CDR3nt: TGTGCCACCAGCAGAGATTGGGGCCTAGCGGACAATGAGCAGTTCTTC

abundance: .
v_gene: TRBV27
j_gene: TRBJ1-1
d_gene: .
CDR3aa: CASRRGPGLGEAFF
CDR3nt: TGTGCCAGCAGGCGGGGCCCAGGTTTAGGTGAAGCTTTCTTT

abundance: once
v_gene: TRBV7-2
j_gene: TRBJ1-6
d_gene: TRBD1
CDR3aa: CASSLVQGVINSPLHF
CDR3nt: TGTGCCAGCAGCTTAGTACAGGGGGTAATTAATTCACCCCTCCACTTT

abundance: once
v_gene: TRBV15
j_gene: TRBJ1-5
d_gene: .
CDR3aa: CATSRDGVSNQPQHF
CDR3nt: TGTGCCACCAGCAGAGATGGGGTTAGCAATCAGCCCCAGCATTTT

abundance: .
v_gene: TRBV7-3
j_gene: TRBJ1-3
d_gene: .
CDR3aa: CASSLAASGNTIYF
CDR3nt: TGTGCCAGCAGCTTAGCGGCTTCTGGAAACACCATATATTTT

abundance: .
v_gene: TRBV5-6
j_gene: TRBJ2-7
d_gene: .
CDR3aa: CASSSPTGRASYEQYF
CDR3nt: TGTGCCAGCAGCTCCCCCACGGGGCGGGCCTCCTACGAGCAGTACTTC

abundance: .
v_gene: TRBV4-3
j_gene: TRBJ2-7
d_gene: .
CDR3aa: CASSQKLGGRLYEQYF
CDR3nt: TGCGCCAGCAGCCAGAAGCTCGGGGGGCGTCTCTACGAGCAGTACTTC

abundance: .
v_gene: TRBV27
j_gene: TRBJ1-6
d_gene: .
CDR3aa: CASSFLRNSPLHF
CDR3nt: TGTGCCAGCAGTTTCCTTCGGAATTCACCCCTCCACTTT

abundance: .
v_gene: TRBV5-1
j_gene: TRBJ1-1
d_gene: TRBD1
CDR3aa: CASSLVGTGANTEAFF
CDR3nt: TGCGCCAGCAGCTTGGTGGGTACAGGGGCGAACACTGAAGCTTTCTTT

abundance: .
v_gene: TRBV27
j_gene: TRBJ1-5
d_gene: .
CDR3aa: CASSTSGQPQHF
CDR3nt: TGTGCCAGCAGTACTTCAGGTCAGCCCCAGCATTTT